The next 13 T cell receptor beta chains were all read from a single sample in a study of blood T cell repertoires in COVID-19. Sequencing was performed with immunoSEQ multiplex PCR; in TCRdb, only in-frame clones are kept and a portion is missing. The sample lists over 200,000 clones, 85% occurring once. Sample: PBMCs or T cells enriched from blood (not recorded which). Source of these receptors: a man aged 35 to 55 who had recovered from COVID-19.

The chain recombines TRBV4-1 with TRBJ2-7; D is perhaps TRBD1 (7 bases). CDR1 MGHRA and CDR2 YSYEKL come from the germline V gene. The CDR3 sequence is 15 residues long. V was trimmed by 0 bases and J by 3 bases, leaving 12 bases between them. The CDR3 spells CASSQEGGTVYEQYF. For the CDR3, the DNA is TGCGCCAGCAGCCAAGAAGGCGGGACAGTCTACGAGCAGTACTTC.

The rearrangement joins TRBV7-8 to TRBJ1-5, with unresolved D. CDR1 SGHVS and CDR2 FQNEAQ come from the germline V gene. The CDR3 extends over 13 amino acids. The ends were cut back, 4 bases at V and 8 bases at J, with 12 bases in the middle. The CDR3 region has the DNA TGTGCCAGCAGCTCGAGGGTCGGGGAGCCCCAGCATTTT. This gives the protein CASSSRVGEPQHF. Looking up the rest from reference TRBV7-8 and TRBJ1-5 gives the full variable domain: GAGVSQSPRYKVAKRGQDVALRCDPISGHVSLFWYQQALGQGPEFLTYFQNEAQLDKSGLPSDRFFAERPEGSVSTLKIQRTQQEDSAVYLCASSSRVGEPQHFGDGTRLSIL.

The chain carries TRBV9 and TRBJ2-5; D may be TRBD1 (6 bases). The CDR3 has 14 residues. Per the germline V gene, CDR1 is SGDLS and CDR2 is YYNGEE. V was clipped by 2 bases and J by 4 bases, with 12 bases between them. This CDR3 reads CASSVQGSSETQYF. The CDR3 DNA follows: TGTGCCAGCAGCGTCCAGGGGTCGTCAGAGACCCAGTACTTC.

This chain connects TRBV30 to TRBJ1-2; D not resolved. V was pared by 3 bases and J by 0 bases, with 2 bases between. The CDR3 consists of 11 residues. CDR1 and CDR2 from the germline V gene are GTSNPN and SVGIG (reference sequence). CDR3 bases: TGTGCCTGGAGCACTAACTATGGCTACACCTTC. It encodes CAWSTNYGYTF.

The chain joins TRBV19 to TRBJ2-3; 13 bases fit TRBD2. Germline loops: CDR1 LNHDA, CDR2 SQIVND (reference sequence). The CDR3 runs 16 residues. Trimming took 4 bases from V and 2 from J; bases not matched to a gene: 3. CDR3 residues: CASSTGLAGNTDTQYF. The CDR3, as DNA: TGTGCCAGTAGTACGGGACTAGCGGGAAACACAGATACGCAGTATTTT.

J is TRBJ2-5 and V is TRBV4-3; 7 bases match TRBD2. After removal of 0 bases from V and 5 bases from J, the junction contained 6 bases not matched to a gene. CDR1 is LGHNA and CDR2 is YSLEER in the germline V gene. This CDR3 comprises 15 residues. In nucleotides, the CDR3 is TGCGCCAGCAGCCAAGATGGCGGGAGTGGGGAGACCCAGTACTTC. Its translation is CASSQDGGSGETQYF.

This chain links TRBV7-9 with TRBJ2-5; D is possibly TRBD2 (5 bases). The CDR3 is made up of 16 amino acids. CDR1 is SEHNR and CDR2 is FQNEAQ in the germline V gene (reference sequence). V was pared by 2 bases and J by 1 base, with 14 bases between. CDR3 coding DNA: TGTGCCAGCAGCTTAAATCTCGCTAGCAGCCAAGAGACCCAGTACTTC. Its protein product is CASSLNLASSQETQYF.

The chain joins TRBV6-5 to TRBJ2-4; 8 nucleotides align to TRBD1. CDR3 size: 15 residues. Looked up from germline, CDR1 is MNHEY and CDR2 is SVGAGI. The trim removed 2 bases at V and 2 bases at J, leaving 2 bases unmatched. CDR3: CASSYSRGPKNIQYF. As DNA, the CDR3 is TGTGCCAGCAGTTACAGCAGGGGGCCCAAAAACATTCAGTACTTC.

The V call is TRBV27, the J call TRBJ2-7, with 15 bases lining up with TRBD2. V lost 5 bases, J lost 4 bases, and 18 bases stayed unmatched. This CDR3 has 20 amino acids. Germline V gives CDR1 MNHEY, CDR2 SMNVEV (reference sequence). CDR3 region: CASSHFGHSGTSGRKYEQYF. CDR3 nucleotide sequence: TGTGCCAGCAGTCACTTCGGACATTCCGGGACTAGCGGGAGGAAATACGAGCAGTACTTC.

V and J are TRBV27 and TRBJ1-4, with a weak D call TRBD1 (6 bases). This CDR3 is 15 amino acids long. V was cut by 2 bases and J by 4 bases, with 11 bases left in between. Germline V gene lookup returns CDR1 MNHEY and CDR2 SMNVEV (reference sequence). CDR3 coding DNA: TGTGCCAGCAGTTTAATGGGGGCCCTTAATGAAAAACTGTTTTTT. Residues: CASSLMGALNEKLFF.

On this clone itself: The junction and the germline gene differ at one end; a read error may be behind it. The V call is TRBV2, the J call TRBJ2-7, with TRBD2 as a possible D gene (6 bases). The CDR3 is 13 residues long. Germline CDR1 and CDR2: SNHLY and FYNNEI. The chain's CDR3 is CASSVGGSSEQYF. The CDR3 coding sequence is TGTGCCAGCAGTGTGGGGGGATCCTCCGAGCAGTACTTC.

The chain combines TRBV5-4 with TRBJ1-2, with no clear D. The CDR3 totals 12 residues. Germline assignment: CDR1 SGHNT and CDR2 YYREEE (reference sequence). V lost 3 bases and J lost 6, with 9 bases in between. In DNA form, the CDR3 reads TGTGCCAGCAGCTCCGGTTACGATGGCTACACCTTC. Translating it yields CASSSGYDGYTF.

J is TRBJ2-1 and V is TRBV5-1; perhaps TRBD1 as D (7 bases). CDR1 is SGHRS and CDR2 is YFSETQ in the germline V gene. The CDR3 totals 16 residues. V was trimmed by 0 bases and J by 2 bases, leaving 12 bases between them. The CDR3, as DNA: TGCGCCAGCAGCTTGGTGTCAGGGGGGACCTACAATGAGCAGTTCTTC. Protein: CASSLVSGGTYNEQFF. Full variable domain (missing parts from reference TRBV5-1 and TRBJ2-1): KAGVTQTPRYLIKTRGQQVTLSCSPISGHRSVSWYQQTPGQGLQFLFEYFSETQRNKGNFPGRFSGRQFSNSRSEMNVSTLELGDSALYLCASSLVSGGTYNEQFFGPGTRLTVL.